Listed below are T cell receptor beta chains from one sample, sequenced in a study of blood T cell repertoires in COVID-19. This table comes from immunoSEQ multiplex PCR, and its TCRdb copy is limited to in-frame clones, with some not included. Of under 300,000 clones in the sample, 90% to 95% are singletons; the top ten hold 0.95% to 1.5%. Material for sequencing was PBMCs or T cells enriched from blood (not recorded which). The receptor set was obtained from a human donor in a cohort exposed to, infected with or recovered from COVID-19 (not recorded which). The donor label of this sample is uncertain. Each CDR3 is given with its conserved first and last residue. The D gene is left open where the match is weak. Size is omitted from some rows. Given values are once, few, many or a class for expanded clones.

j_gene: TRBJ2-3; d_gene: NA; abundance: NA; v_gene: TRBV18; CDR3nt: TGTGCCAGCTCACCAGGGACTCTCACAGATACGCAGTATTTT; CDR3aa: CASSPGTLTDTQYF
j_gene: TRBJ2-5; d_gene: NA; abundance: NA; v_gene: TRBV30; CDR3nt: TGTGCCTGGAGTCCGTCCGGAGAGACCCAGTACTTC; CDR3aa: CAWSPSGETQYF
j_gene: TRBJ2-1; d_gene: TRBD2; abundance: NA; v_gene: TRBV18; CDR3nt: TGTGCCAGCTCACGCGGGAGTAGCGGGGGGCACTACAATGAGCAGTTCTTC; CDR3aa: CASSRGSSGGHYNEQFF
j_gene: TRBJ2-3; d_gene: NA; abundance: NA; v_gene: TRBV19; CDR3nt: TGTGCCAGTAGTACCGGGACTCGAACCGTAACAGATACGCAGTATTTT; CDR3aa: CASSTGTRTVTDTQYF
j_gene: TRBJ1-4; d_gene: NA; abundance: NA; v_gene: TRBV29-1; CDR3nt: TGCAGCGTTGAAAGGCAGGGTGGAGAAAAACTGTTTTTT; CDR3aa: CSVERQGGEKLFF
j_gene: TRBJ1-1; d_gene: NA; abundance: NA; v_gene: TRBV19; CDR3nt: TGTGCCAGTATTCCCCCCCCCGGCGCAGGGTCGGGCCGCACTGAAGCTTTCTTT; CDR3aa: CASIPPPGAGSGRTEAFF
j_gene: TRBJ2-7; d_gene: TRBD2; abundance: once; v_gene: TRBV18; CDR3nt: TGTGCCAGCTCTCGGGGGGACGAGCAGTACTTC; CDR3aa: CASSRGDEQYF
j_gene: TRBJ2-4; d_gene: TRBD2; abundance: NA; v_gene: TRBV7-3; CDR3nt: TGTGCCAGCAGCTTACAAGTAGCGGGGGCGGACATTCAGTACTTC; CDR3aa: CASSLQVAGADIQYF
j_gene: TRBJ2-1; d_gene: NA; abundance: NA; v_gene: TRBV7-9; CDR3nt: TGTGCCAGCAGCGGGGGGGCTTTAGGCAGCTCCTACAATGAGCAGTTCTTC; CDR3aa: CASSGGALGSSYNEQFF
j_gene: TRBJ1-2; d_gene: TRBD1; abundance: NA; v_gene: TRBV30; CDR3nt: TGTGCCTGGAGTGTAGGGACAGGGGGCGGAGGTTATGGCTACACCTTC; CDR3aa: CAWSVGTGGGGYGYTF
j_gene: TRBJ2-1; d_gene: TRBD2; abundance: NA; v_gene: TRBV19; CDR3nt: TGTGCCAGTAGGATGGCGGGGGTTTCCTACAATGAGCAGTTCTTC; CDR3aa: CASRMAGVSYNEQFF
j_gene: TRBJ1-5; d_gene: NA; abundance: NA; v_gene: TRBV10-3; CDR3nt: TGTGCCATCAGTGACCCCAATAGCAATCAGCCCCAGCATTTT; CDR3aa: CAISDPNSNQPQHF
j_gene: TRBJ1-1; d_gene: NA; abundance: NA; v_gene: TRBV13; CDR3nt: TGTGCCAGCAGTCCTCAGGGGAACACTGAAGCTTTCTTT; CDR3aa: CASSPQGNTEAFF